The 26 T cell receptor beta chains given below trace back to one sample, sequenced in a study of shared clonotypes between healthy human individuals. Measured with immunoSEQ multiplex PCR; TCRdb has only the in-frame clones, and not every one. This table holds hundreds of thousands of clones, almost 97% found once. Material: naive CD4+ T cells sorted from blood. Indicated subset: CD45RA+ positively selected. The receptors come from a woman aged 25 to 45 in good health.

The genes are TRBV11-2 and TRBJ2-5; 12 bases are shared with TRBD2. This CDR3 is 16 amino acids long. Germline V gene sequence: CDR1 SGHAT, CDR2 FQNNGV. The J segment lost 3 bases and the V segment lost 5 bases, leaving 7 bases of the junction unmatched. The CDR3 loop is CASSGLAGGPKETQYF. CDR3 DNA sequence: TGTGCCAGCAGCGGGCTAGCGGGAGGGCCAAAAGAGACCCAGTACTTC.

The rearrangement joins TRBV7-9 to TRBJ2-7, with 11 bases fitting TRBD2. Trimming at V came to 0 bases and at J to 7 bases, leaving 5 bases not matched to a gene. Germline lookup yields CDR1 SEHNR and CDR2 FQNEAQ (reference sequence). This CDR3 contains 15 residues. CDR3 DNA sequence: TGTGCCAGCAGCTTAGCGCAGGTAGCGGGAGGGGAGCAGTACTTC. It yields the protein CASSLAQVAGGEQYF.

The V and J genes are TRBV18 and TRBJ1-3; D gene uncertain. CDR1 and CDR2 from the germline V gene are KGHSH and LQKENI. V lost 3 bases, J lost 4 bases, and 7 bases lay in between. The CDR3 is made up of 13 amino acids. The CDR3 region has the DNA TGTGCCAGCTCACCGAGGACCGGAAACACCATATATTTT. Protein: CASSPRTGNTIYF.

The CDR3 reads CASSVASSGSTGELFF. The CDR3 region has the DNA TGTGCCAGCAGCGTAGCGTCTAGCGGGAGCACCGGGGAGCTGTTTTTT. This chain links TRBV9 with TRBJ2-2; 10 nucleotides align to TRBD2. The CDR3 sequence is 16 residues long. The V segment lost 0 bases and the J segment 4 bases; nucleotides outside the gene matches: 3. Germline CDR1 is SGDLS and CDR2 is YYNGEE.

The chain recombines TRBV18 with TRBJ2-7; possibly TRBD1 or TRBD2 for D (5 bases each). This CDR3 is 16 amino acids long. The germline gives CDR1 KGHSH, CDR2 LQKENI. The ends were cut back, 0 bases at V and 1 base at J, with 13 bases in the middle. CDR3 in amino acids: CASSPPGGPGSYEQYF. The CDR3 DNA reads as TGTGCCAGCTCACCACCTGGGGGACCTGGATCCTACGAGCAGTACTTC.

The chain recombines TRBV5-1 with TRBJ2-3; 8 nucleotides align to TRBD2. V lost 7 bases to trimming and J lost 2 bases; unmatched junction nucleotides: 6. CDR3 length: 14 amino acids. The germline gives CDR1 SGHRS, CDR2 YFSETQ. The CDR3 DNA reads as TGCGCCAGCGCCTCCGGGGGGGTCACAGATACGCAGTATTTT. This encodes CASASGGVTDTQYF.

The genes are TRBV19 and TRBJ1-3; tentative D call: TRBD1 (5 bases). CDR1 is LNHDA, CDR2 SQIVND, per germline (reference sequence). The CDR3 is made up of 14 amino acids. V shed 7 bases and J shed 3 bases, with 13 bases lying between them. CDR3 bases: TGTGCCAGTACCCAGCGGGGGTATGGAAACACCATATATTTT. Translating it yields CASTQRGYGNTIYF.

This clone was seen just once. V is TRBV4-1 and J is TRBJ2-6, with a tentative D call TRBD2 (5 bases). Trimming took off 1 base at V and 1 base at J, with 11 bases between the two ends. Germline values: CDR1 MGHRA, CDR2 YSYEKL. CDR3 length: 17 amino acids. Here the CDR3 DNA reads TGCGCCAGCAGCCAAGGGGTCGGGGAATCTGGGGCCAACGTCCTGACTTTC. This encodes CASSQGVGESGANVLTF.

The chain combines TRBV12-1 with TRBJ2-6; the table's D gene call, TRBD1, was not cross checked with the DNA. TRBV12-1 is a listed pseudogene. The CDR3 covers 18 residues. CDR3 protein: CASSDSHVGQSRANVLTF. The CDR3 DNA sequence: TGTGCCAGCAGCGATTCACATGTAGGACAAAGTCGGGCCAACGTCCTGACTTTC.

In this sample, this clone turned up once. The J gene is TRBJ2-7, the V gene TRBV11-3; TRBD1 matches 8 bases. With 1 base clipped from V and 0 bases from J, the junction kept 2 bases outside the gene matches. The germline V gene encodes CDR1 SGHNT and CDR2 YENEEA. The CDR3 extends over 15 amino acids. In DNA, the CDR3 is TGTGCCAGCAGCTTAGGGGGACAGGACTCCTACGAGCAGTACTTC. Translation: CASSLGGQDSYEQYF.

The chain carries TRBV5-4 and TRBJ2-5; 7 bases line up with TRBD1. Germline values: CDR1 SGHNT, CDR2 YYREEE (reference sequence). This CDR3 region has 16 residues. Germline trimming cut 3 bases from V and 4 bases from J; bases unmatched to any gene: 12. The CDR3 coding sequence is TGTGCCAGCAGCTGGGACAGACAGGGTGAGGGAGAGACCCAGTACTTC. It yields the protein CASSWDRQGEGETQYF.

This chain connects TRBV2 to TRBJ2-7; 15 bases agree with TRBD2. With V trimmed by 0 bases and J by 6 bases, 3 bases remained unmatched. This CDR3 is 16 amino acids long. The germline gives CDR1 SNHLY, CDR2 FYNNEI. CDR3 in DNA: TGTGCCAGCAGTGAAGCCGGGACTAGCGGGAGGCGCGAGCAGTACTTC. Protein sequence: CASSEAGTSGRREQYF. The complete variable domain, with remaining parts taken from reference TRBV2 and TRBJ2-7, reads EPEVTQTPSHQVTQMGQEVILRCVPISNHLYFYWYRQILGQKVEFLVSFYNNEISEKSEIFDDQFSVERPDGSNFTLKIRSTKLEDSAMYFCASSEAGTSGRREQYFGPGTRLTVT.

This chain joins TRBV6-5 and TRBJ2-7, with TRBD1 matching over 7 bases. CDR1 MNHEY and CDR2 SVGAGI come from the germline V gene. This CDR3 contains 14 residues. V lost 6 bases and J lost 6; bases outside the gene matches: 11. CDR3 coding DNA: TGTGCCAGCAGAACGGACAGGCGCCTCCTCGAGCAGTACTTC. Its translation: CASRTDRRLLEQYF.

The J gene is TRBJ2-3, the V gene TRBV2, with no clear D. V was trimmed by 6 bases and J by 2 bases, leaving 6 bases between them. The germline V gene encodes CDR1 SNHLY and CDR2 FYNNEI. There are 12 residues in the CDR3. In DNA, the CDR3 is TGTGCCAGCAGCTGGATCACAGATACGCAGTATTTT. Amino acid sequence: CASSWITDTQYF. The full variable domain, in which reference TRBV2 and TRBJ2-3 provide the parts outside the CDR3, is EPEVTQTPSHQVTQMGQEVILRCVPISNHLYFYWYRQILGQKVEFLVSFYNNEISEKSEIFDDQFSVERPDGSNFTLKIRSTKLEDSAMYFCASSWITDTQYFGPGTRLTVL.

This chain links TRBV19 with TRBJ1-2; D is possibly TRBD1 (5 bases). Trimming took off 7 bases at V and 5 bases at J, with 17 bases between the two ends. Germline V CDR1 and CDR2: LNHDA, SQIVND (reference sequence). CDR3 length: 14 amino acids. Here the CDR3 DNA reads TGTGCCAGTAATTATAACAGGCTCAGATATGGCTACACCTTC. Its translation is CASNYNRLRYGYTF.

J is TRBJ1-3 and V is TRBV9, with TRBD1 matching over 7 bases. Germline values: CDR1 SGDLS, CDR2 YYNGEE. The CDR3 is made up of 16 amino acids. Losses at the gene ends were 4 bases for V and 0 bases for J; bases not matched to a gene: 7. The CDR3 DNA sequence: TGTGCCAGCAGCCCGCAACAGGGGACCTCTGGAAACACCATATATTTT. Residues: CASSPQQGTSGNTIYF.

This clone occurred once. V is TRBV29-1 and J is TRBJ2-7, with 12 bases aligning to TRBD2. Germline V gene data show CDR1 as SQVTM and CDR2 as ANQGSEA. The V segment lost 3 bases and the J segment 3 bases; nucleotides outside the gene matches: 3. The CDR3 loop spans 14 amino acids. The CDR3 DNA follows: TGCAGCGTTGAGACTAGCGGGAGAAGCTACGAGCAGTACTTC. Amino acid sequence: CSVETSGRSYEQYF.

This chain connects TRBV6-1 to TRBJ1-1; maybe TRBD1 (5 bases). The CDR3 covers 15 residues. Germline V gene data show CDR1 as MNHNS and CDR2 as SASEGT. V lost 3 bases and J 14 bases, leaving 25 bases between the germline ends. CDR3 sequence: CASSEQPDEWDLIFF. Written as DNA, the CDR3 is TGTGCCAGCAGTGAGCAGCCGGACGAATGGGACTTGATCTTCTTT.

V is TRBV7-8 and J is TRBJ2-3; D call uncertain. The CDR3 runs 12 residues. Germline CDR1 is SGHVS and CDR2 is FQNEAQ. V lost 5 bases and J 11 bases, leaving 14 bases between the germline ends. The CDR3 DNA is TGTGCCAGCAGCCGAATGGCGTTTGGGCAGTATTTT. Translating it yields CASSRMAFGQYF.

V gene TRBV28 combines with J gene TRBJ1-1; unclear D gene. Germline V gene data show CDR1 as MDHEN and CDR2 as SYDVKM. This CDR3 spans 13 amino acids. V was pared by 2 bases and J by 9 bases, with 13 bases between. CDR3 sequence (DNA): TGTGCCAGCAGTTTAGGTCTATGGCGGAAAGCTTTCTTT. This encodes CASSLGLWRKAFF.

This clone was seen only once. This rearrangement joins TRBV6-1 to TRBJ1-3; TRBD1 aligns across 7 bases. The CDR3 sequence is 15 residues long. The J segment lost 0 bases and the V segment lost 6 bases, leaving 5 bases of the junction unmatched. From germline, CDR1 is MNHNS and CDR2 SASEGT. Here the CDR3 DNA reads TGTGCCAGCAGCTGGGGACAGAGCTCTGGAAACACCATATATTTT. Protein: CASSWGQSSGNTIYF.

V and J are TRBV30 and TRBJ2-7; 8 positions agree with TRBD1. After removal of 4 bases from V and 4 bases from J, the junction contained 6 bases not matched to a gene. The germline gives CDR1 GTSNPN, CDR2 SVGIG (reference sequence). The CDR3 sequence is 13 residues long. CDR3 loop: CAWTTGGRYEQYF. CDR3 nucleotides: TGTGCCTGGACTACAGGGGGAAGGTACGAGCAGTACTTC.

The chain is built from TRBV4-2 and TRBJ2-1; 9 nucleotides match TRBD2. Trimming at V came to 0 bases and at J to 6 bases, leaving 6 bases not matched to a gene. The CDR3 is 16 residues long. CDR1 and CDR2 from the germline V gene are LGHNA and YNFKEQ. The chain's CDR3 is CASSQDMAGGSNEQFF. CDR3 nucleotides: TGTGCCAGCAGCCAAGATATGGCGGGAGGGTCCAATGAGCAGTTCTTC.

The rearrangement links TRBV5-1 to TRBJ2-7; perhaps TRBD1 as D (5 bases). This CDR3 has 14 amino acids. Germline V gene lookup returns CDR1 SGHRS and CDR2 YFSETQ. V gave up 0 bases and J gave up 6 bases, with 13 bases separating them. The CDR3 spells CASSLGQGIGEQYF. The CDR3 DNA reads TGCGCCAGCAGCTTGGGGCAGGGAATCGGCGAGCAGTACTTC.

The chain uses TRBV5-1 and TRBJ1-4, with 7 bases that match TRBD1. Germline V lookup: CDR1 SGHRS, CDR2 YFSETQ. Losses at the gene ends were 0 bases for V and 8 bases for J; bases not matched to a gene: 13. The CDR3 runs to 17 residues. CDR3 nucleotides: TGCGCCAGCAGCTTGGCCCCGGTTGTTCAGGGGGGAGAAAAACTGTTTTTT. This codes for CASSLAPVVQGGEKLFF.

The V and J genes are TRBV5-4 and TRBJ2-3; 8 bases are shared with TRBD1. The CDR3 runs to 15 residues. Germline V CDR1 and CDR2: SGHNT, YYREEE (reference sequence). Trimming removed 1 base from V and 4 bases from J; junction bases left unmatched: 5. The CDR3: CASSLQDRAPDTQYF. CDR3 in DNA: TGTGCCAGCAGCTTGCAGGACAGGGCTCCAGATACGCAGTATTTT.